This paragraph reports one T cell receptor (beta chain). Its antigen remains unknown. The data belong to a study of cytomegalovirus exposure and HLA in healthy donors. Study results and caveats: As immune exposure information, only CMV serostatus was available.

Germline lookup yields CDR1 SGDLS and CDR2 YYNGEE. The CDR3 spans 18 residues. With 60 Vbeta and 13 Jbeta primers, the PCR was carried out. Study processing details: Later, an analysis found 80 million or so unique TCR beta chains, and 9.5 million to 12 million of these were shared. The table came from immunoSEQ multiplex PCR; TCRdb's copy has only in-frame clones and leaves some out. V and J calls and clone size are given by that table; D and trimming were obtained from the DNA. The sample lists some 170,000 clones, roughly four fifths occurring once. The clonotype was recovered from a man over 45 in good health and CMV-seropositive. The chain uses TRBV9 and TRBJ2-5, with 10 nucleotides matching TRBD2. The DNA end lines up better with TRBJ2-7; the J call may be wrong. The sequencing input was PBMCs. This chain's CDR3 is CASSQDLIGLAASYEQYF. DNA of the CDR3: TGTGCCAGCAGCCAAGATCTTATAGGACTAGCGGCTTCCTACGAGCAGTACTTC.